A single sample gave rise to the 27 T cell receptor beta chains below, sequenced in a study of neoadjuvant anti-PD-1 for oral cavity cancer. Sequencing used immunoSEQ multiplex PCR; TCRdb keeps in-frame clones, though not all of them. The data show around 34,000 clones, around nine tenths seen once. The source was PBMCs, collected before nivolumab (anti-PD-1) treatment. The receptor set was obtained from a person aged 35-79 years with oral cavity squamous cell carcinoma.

CDR3 amino acids: CASSPDLAQPQHF. CDR3 sequence (DNA): TGTGCCAGCAGCCCGGATCTGGCGCAGCCCCAGCATTTT. The V call is TRBV7-8, the J call TRBJ1-5; D is unresolved. V was cut by 5 bases and J by 7 bases, with 12 bases left in between. The CDR3 has 13 amino acids. The germline gives CDR1 SGHVS, CDR2 FQNEAQ.

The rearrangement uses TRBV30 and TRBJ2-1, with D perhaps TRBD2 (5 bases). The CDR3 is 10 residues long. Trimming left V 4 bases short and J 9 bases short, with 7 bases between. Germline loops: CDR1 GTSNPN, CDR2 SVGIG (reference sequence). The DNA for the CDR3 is TGTGCCTGGAACGGGATTGAGCAGTTCTTC. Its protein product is CAWNGIEQFF.

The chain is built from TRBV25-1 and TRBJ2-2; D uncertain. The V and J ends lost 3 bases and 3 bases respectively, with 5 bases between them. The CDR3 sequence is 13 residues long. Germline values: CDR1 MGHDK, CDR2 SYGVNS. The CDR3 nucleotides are TGTGCCAGCAGTGACTGGGACACCGGGGAGCTGTTTTTT. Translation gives CASSDWDTGELFF.

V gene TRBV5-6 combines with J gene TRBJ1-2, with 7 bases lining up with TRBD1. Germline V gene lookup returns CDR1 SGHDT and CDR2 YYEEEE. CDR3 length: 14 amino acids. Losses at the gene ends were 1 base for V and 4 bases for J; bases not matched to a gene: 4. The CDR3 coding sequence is TGTGCCAGCAGCTTGACAGGGGAGGGCTATGGCTACACCTTC. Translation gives CASSLTGEGYGYTF.

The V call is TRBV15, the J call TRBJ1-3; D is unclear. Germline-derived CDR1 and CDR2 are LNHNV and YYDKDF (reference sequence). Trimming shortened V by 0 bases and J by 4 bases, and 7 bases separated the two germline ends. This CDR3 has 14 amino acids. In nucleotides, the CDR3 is TGTGCCACCAGCAGAGACGGCAGCGGAAACACCATATATTTT. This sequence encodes CATSRDGSGNTIYF.

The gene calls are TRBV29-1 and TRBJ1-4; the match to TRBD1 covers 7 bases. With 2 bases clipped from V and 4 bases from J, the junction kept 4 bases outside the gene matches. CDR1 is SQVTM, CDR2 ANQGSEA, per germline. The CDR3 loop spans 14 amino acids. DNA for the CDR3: TGCAGCGTTGAAACGGACAGGTATAATGAAAAACTGTTTTTT. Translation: CSVETDRYNEKLFF.

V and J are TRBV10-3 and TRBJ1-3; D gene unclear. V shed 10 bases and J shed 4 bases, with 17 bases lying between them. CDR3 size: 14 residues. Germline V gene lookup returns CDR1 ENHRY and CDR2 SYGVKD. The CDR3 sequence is CATTSPGAGNTIYF. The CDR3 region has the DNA TGTGCCACGACCTCTCCAGGAGCGGGAAACACCATATATTTT.

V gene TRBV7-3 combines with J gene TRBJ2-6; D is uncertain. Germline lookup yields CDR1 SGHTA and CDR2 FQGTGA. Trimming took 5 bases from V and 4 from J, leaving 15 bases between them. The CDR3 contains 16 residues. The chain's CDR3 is CASSTPGPEGANVLTF. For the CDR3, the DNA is TGTGCCAGCAGCACACCTGGACCGGAAGGGGCCAACGTCCTGACTTTC.

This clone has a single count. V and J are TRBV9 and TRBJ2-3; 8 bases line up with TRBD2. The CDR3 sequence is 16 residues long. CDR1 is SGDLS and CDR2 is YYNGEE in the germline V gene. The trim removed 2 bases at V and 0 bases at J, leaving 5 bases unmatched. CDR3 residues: CASSVGGGRSTDTQYF. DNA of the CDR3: TGTGCCAGCAGCGTGGGCGGGGGGCGCAGCACAGATACGCAGTATTTT.

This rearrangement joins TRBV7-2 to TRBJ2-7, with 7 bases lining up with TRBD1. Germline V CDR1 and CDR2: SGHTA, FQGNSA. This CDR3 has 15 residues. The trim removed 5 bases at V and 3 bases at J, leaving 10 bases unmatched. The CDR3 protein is CASSPYRGSGYEQYF. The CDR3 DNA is TGTGCCAGCAGCCCATACAGGGGATCCGGCTACGAGCAGTACTTC.

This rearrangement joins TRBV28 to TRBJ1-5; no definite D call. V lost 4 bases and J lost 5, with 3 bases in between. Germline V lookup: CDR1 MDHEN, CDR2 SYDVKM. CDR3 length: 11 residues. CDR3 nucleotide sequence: TGTGCCAGCAGTTCTCATCAGCCCCAGCATTTT. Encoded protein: CASSSHQPQHF. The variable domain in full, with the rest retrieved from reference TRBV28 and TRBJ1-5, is DVKVTQSSRYLVKRTGEKVFLECVQDMDHENMFWYRQDPGLGLRLIYFSYDVKMKEKGDIPEGYSVSREKKERFSLILESASTNQTSMYLCASSSHQPQHFGDGTRLSIL.

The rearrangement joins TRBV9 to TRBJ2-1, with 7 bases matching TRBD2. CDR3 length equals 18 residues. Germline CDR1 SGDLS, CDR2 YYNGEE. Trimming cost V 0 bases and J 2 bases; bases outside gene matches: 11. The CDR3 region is CASSVAHAASGAYNEQFF. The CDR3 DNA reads TGTGCCAGCAGCGTAGCCCACGCTGCTAGCGGAGCCTACAATGAGCAGTTCTTC.

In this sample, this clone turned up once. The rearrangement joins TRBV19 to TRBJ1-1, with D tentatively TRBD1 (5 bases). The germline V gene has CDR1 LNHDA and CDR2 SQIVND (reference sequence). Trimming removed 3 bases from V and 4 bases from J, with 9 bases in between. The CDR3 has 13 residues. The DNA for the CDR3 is TGTGCCAGTAGTATCGCAGGGTTCACTGAAGCTTTCTTT. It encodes CASSIAGFTEAFF.

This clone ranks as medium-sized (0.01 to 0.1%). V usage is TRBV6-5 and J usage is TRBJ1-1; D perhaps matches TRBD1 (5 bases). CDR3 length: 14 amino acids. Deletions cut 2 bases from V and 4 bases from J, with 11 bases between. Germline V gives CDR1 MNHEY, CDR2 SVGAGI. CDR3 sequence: CASSYGQGSTEAFF. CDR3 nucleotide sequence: TGTGCCAGCAGTTACGGGCAGGGTAGCACTGAAGCTTTCTTT.

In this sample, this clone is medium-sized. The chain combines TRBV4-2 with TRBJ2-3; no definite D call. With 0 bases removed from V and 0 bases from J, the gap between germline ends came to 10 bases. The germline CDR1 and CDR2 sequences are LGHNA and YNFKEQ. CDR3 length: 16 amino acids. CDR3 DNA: TGTGCCAGCAGCCAAGATGTGTTTGACAGCACAGATACGCAGTATTTT. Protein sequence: CASSQDVFDSTDTQYF.

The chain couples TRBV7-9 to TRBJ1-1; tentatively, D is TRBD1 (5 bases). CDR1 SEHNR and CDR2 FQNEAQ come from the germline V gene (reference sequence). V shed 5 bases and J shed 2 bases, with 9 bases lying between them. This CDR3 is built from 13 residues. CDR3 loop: CASSKQANTEAFF. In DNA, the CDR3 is TGTGCCAGCAGCAAACAGGCAAACACTGAAGCTTTCTTT.

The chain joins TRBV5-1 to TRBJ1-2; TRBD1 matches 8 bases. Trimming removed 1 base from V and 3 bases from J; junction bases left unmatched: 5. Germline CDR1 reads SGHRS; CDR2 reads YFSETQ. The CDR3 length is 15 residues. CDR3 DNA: TGCGCCAGCAGCTTGAACCAGGGGGCGTACTATGGCTACACCTTC. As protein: CASSLNQGAYYGYTF.

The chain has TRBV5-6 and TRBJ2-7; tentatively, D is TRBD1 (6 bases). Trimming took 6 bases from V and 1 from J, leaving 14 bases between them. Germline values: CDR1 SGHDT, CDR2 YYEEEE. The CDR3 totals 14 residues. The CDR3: CASNRDTASYEQYF. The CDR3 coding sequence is TGTGCCAGCAACCGGGACACAGCGTCCTACGAGCAGTACTTC.

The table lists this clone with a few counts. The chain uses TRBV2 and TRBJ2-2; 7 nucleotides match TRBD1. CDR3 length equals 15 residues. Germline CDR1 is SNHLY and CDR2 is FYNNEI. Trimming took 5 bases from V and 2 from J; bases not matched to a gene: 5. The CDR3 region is CASSFDRDNTGELFF. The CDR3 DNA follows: TGTGCCAGCAGTTTTGACAGGGATAACACCGGGGAGCTGTTTTTT.

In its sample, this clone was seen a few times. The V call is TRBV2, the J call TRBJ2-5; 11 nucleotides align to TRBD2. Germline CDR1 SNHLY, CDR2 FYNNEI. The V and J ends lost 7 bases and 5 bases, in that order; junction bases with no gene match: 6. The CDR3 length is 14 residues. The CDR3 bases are TGTGCCAGCATTGGGACTAGCGGAATTGAGACCCAGTACTTC. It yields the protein CASIGTSGIETQYF.

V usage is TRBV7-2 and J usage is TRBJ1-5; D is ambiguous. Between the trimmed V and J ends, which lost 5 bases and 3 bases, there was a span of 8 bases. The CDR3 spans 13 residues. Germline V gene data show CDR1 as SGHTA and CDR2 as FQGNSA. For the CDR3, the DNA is TGTGCCAGCAGCGGAGGGCTCAATCAGCCCCAGCATTTT. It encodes CASSGGLNQPQHF.

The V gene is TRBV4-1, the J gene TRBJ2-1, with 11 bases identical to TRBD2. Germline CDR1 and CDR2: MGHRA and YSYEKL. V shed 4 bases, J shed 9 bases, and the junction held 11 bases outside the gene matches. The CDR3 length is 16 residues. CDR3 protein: CASSRQVSGGATEQFF. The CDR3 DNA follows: TGCGCCAGCAGCCGGCAAGTTAGCGGGGGGGCCACTGAGCAGTTCTTC.

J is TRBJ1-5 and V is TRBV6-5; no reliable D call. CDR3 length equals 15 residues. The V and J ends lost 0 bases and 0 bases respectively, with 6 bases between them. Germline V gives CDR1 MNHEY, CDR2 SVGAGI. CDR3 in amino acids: CASSYSAYSNQPQHF. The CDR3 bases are TGTGCCAGCAGTTACTCGGCCTATAGCAATCAGCCCCAGCATTTT.

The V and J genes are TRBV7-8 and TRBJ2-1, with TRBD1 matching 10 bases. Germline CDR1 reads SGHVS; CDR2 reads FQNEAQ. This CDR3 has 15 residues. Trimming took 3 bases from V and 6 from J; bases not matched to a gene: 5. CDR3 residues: CASSLGQGSSNEQFF. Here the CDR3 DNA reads TGTGCCAGCAGCTTGGGACAGGGGTCCAGCAATGAGCAGTTCTTC.

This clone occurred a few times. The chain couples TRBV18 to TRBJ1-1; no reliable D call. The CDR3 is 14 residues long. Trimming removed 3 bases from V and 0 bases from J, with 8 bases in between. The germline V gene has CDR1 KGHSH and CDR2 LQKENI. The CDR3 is CASSPAVVNTEAFF. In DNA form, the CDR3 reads TGTGCCAGCTCACCGGCGGTAGTGAACACTGAAGCTTTCTTT. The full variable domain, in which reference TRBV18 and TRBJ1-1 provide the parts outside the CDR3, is NAGVMQNPRHLVRRRGQEARLRCSPMKGHSHVYWYRQLPEEGLKFMVYLQKENIIDESGMPKERFSAEFPKEGPSILRIQQVVRGDSAAYFCASSPAVVNTEAFFGQGTRLTVV.

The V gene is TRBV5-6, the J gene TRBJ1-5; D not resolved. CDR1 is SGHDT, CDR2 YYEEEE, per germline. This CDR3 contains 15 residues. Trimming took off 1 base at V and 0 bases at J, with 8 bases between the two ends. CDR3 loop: CASSLWAVSNQPQHF. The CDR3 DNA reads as TGTGCCAGCAGCTTGTGGGCCGTTAGCAATCAGCCCCAGCATTTT.

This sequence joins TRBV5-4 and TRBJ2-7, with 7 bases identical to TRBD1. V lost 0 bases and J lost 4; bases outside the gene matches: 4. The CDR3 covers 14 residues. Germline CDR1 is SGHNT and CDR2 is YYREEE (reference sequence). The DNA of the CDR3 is TGTGCCAGCAGCTTGGAACAGGGGCCTTACGAGCAGTACTTC. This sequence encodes CASSLEQGPYEQYF. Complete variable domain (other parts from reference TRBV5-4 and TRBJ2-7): ETGVTQSPTHLIKTRGQQVTLRCSSQSGHNTVSWYQQALGQGPQFIFQYYREEENGRGNFPPRFSGLQFPNYSSELNVNALELDDSALYLCASSLEQGPYEQYFGPGTRLTVT.